The clone carrying this T cell receptor (beta chain) was observed a handful of times. Per the original data handling: By means of reference gene primer amplification, nucleated cell counts were estimated. The data were produced by immunoSEQ multiplex PCR, yet TCRdb's version contains in-frame clones alone and is incomplete. V and J calls and clone size are copied from that table; D and trimming were computed from the DNA. The repertoire has 84,000 or so clones, about 85% of them found once; the top ten carry about 12%. This entry is derived from a study of blood T cell repertoires in COVID-19. In the study overall: Sources were T cells, B-cell-depleted T cells, or PBMCs; the material itself was cDNA or gDNA.

This clonotype was obtained from a woman between 70 and 85 years old with active or convalescent COVID-19. Sequenced material: peripheral blood.

The CDR3 loop reads CASSSRWQETQYF. The CDR3 coding sequence is TGTGCCAGCAGTTCTAGATGGCAAGAGACCCAGTACTTC. V and J are TRBV27 and TRBJ2-5; D remains ambiguous. Trimming cost V 4 bases and J 2 bases, with 8 bases left between them. This CDR3 contains 13 residues. Germline assignment: CDR1 MNHEY and CDR2 SMNVEV (reference sequence).